These 21 T cell receptor beta chains originate from one sample sequenced in a study of T cells in Graves' hyperthyroidism and ophthalmopathy (dated by TCRdb to between 2018 and 2021). The library was obtained by multiplex PCR. The listed sequencing device is Illumina HiSeq 2000. Amplification of TCR beta CDR3 regions was carried out from RNA transcripts. The TCR CDR3 was subjected to a first round of RT-PCR using the HTBI primer set and the Qiagen OneStep RT-PCR kit. TCRdb reprocessing: public reads trimmed at Q25 with fastp, clones called with MiXCR, in-frame beta chains kept. Each CDR3 protein appears once, grouped with its most common genes and DNA. Here the sample has about 360,000 distinct CDR3 sequences; roughly 13% occur a single time. Clones ranked in the top ten supply roughly 8.3% of the sample. The sequenced sample consisted of blood. Receptor source: a woman aged 18-29 years with Graves' hyperthyroidism.

This clonotype has a count of ten or more. The V and J genes are TRBV6-1 and TRBJ2-1; 9 nucleotides agree with TRBD2. This CDR3 comprises 14 residues. V lost 10 bases, J lost 7 bases, and 11 bases stayed unmatched. The germline V gene has CDR1 MNHNS and CDR2 SASEGT. The CDR3 nucleotides are TGTGCCACAGATACCCCAGCGGGAGGTAATGAGCAGTTCTTC. It is translated as CATDTPAGGNEQFF.

This clonotype was counted many times. The chain combines TRBV6-1 with TRBJ1-4, with TRBD1 matching 9 bases. The CDR3 loop spans 15 amino acids. V lost 3 bases, J lost 6 bases, and 5 bases stayed unmatched. The germline CDR1 and CDR2 sequences are MNHNS and SASEGT. The CDR3 region is CASSDDRGVDEKLFF. CDR3 DNA sequence: TGTGCCAGCAGTGACGACAGGGGGGTCGATGAAAAACTGTTTTTT.

This clonotype was counted many times. The chain links TRBV5-1 to TRBJ1-1; tentative D call: TRBD1 (5 bases). The CDR3 totals 16 residues. The ends were cut back, 0 bases at V and 3 bases at J, with 15 bases in the middle. Germline CDR1 and CDR2: SGHRS and YFSETQ. The CDR3 DNA follows: TGCGCCAGCAGCTTGGTAGCAGGGTCGCGGGACACTGAAGCTTTCTTT. Its translation: CASSLVAGSRDTEAFF.

The V call is TRBV30, the J call TRBJ2-3; D is possibly TRBD1 or TRBD2 (6 bases each). V was pared by 0 bases and J by 4 bases, with 17 bases between. CDR3 size: 16 residues. Germline V gives CDR1 GTSNPN, CDR2 SVGIG (reference sequence). The chain's CDR3 is CAWSVSRGRGPDTQYF. Written as DNA, the CDR3 is TGTGCCTGGAGTGTTTCGCGGGGCCGGGGGCCAGATACGCAGTATTTT.

There are many counts of this clonotype. The rearrangement joins TRBV27 to TRBJ2-1; TRBD1 agrees at 7 bases. Germline V gene sequence: CDR1 MNHEY, CDR2 SMNVEV (reference sequence). The ends lost 0 bases at V and 7 bases at J; junction bases unmatched: 0. The CDR3 has 13 amino acids. The CDR3 protein is CASSLSTGNEQFF. CDR3 nucleotide sequence: TGTGCCAGCAGTTTATCGACAGGGAATGAGCAGTTCTTC.

This clonotype was observed a handful of times. CDR3: CSEEGYTF. The CDR3, as DNA: TGCAGTGAAGAAGGCTACACCTTC. V usage is TRBV20-1 and J usage is TRBJ1-2, with unresolved D. The CDR3 length is 8 residues. The ends were cut back, 7 bases at V and 8 bases at J, with 5 bases in the middle. The germline gives CDR1 DFQATT, CDR2 SNEGSKA (reference sequence).

The table lists this clonotype with a few counts. The V call is TRBV6-1, the J call TRBJ2-1, with TRBD2 matching over 15 bases. Trimming took 5 bases from V and 8 from J; bases not matched to a gene: 13. Germline loops: CDR1 MNHNS, CDR2 SASEGT. This CDR3 contains 18 residues. This CDR3 is CASSFFTGTSGRSDEQFF. CDR3 bases: TGTGCCAGCAGTTTTTTCACCGGGACTAGCGGGAGGAGCGATGAGCAGTTCTTC.

In its sample, this clonotype was seen many times. The V and J genes are TRBV30 and TRBJ1-1; no clear D. Germline V gives CDR1 GTSNPN, CDR2 SVGIG (reference sequence). The CDR3 loop spans 13 amino acids. V was clipped by 4 bases and J by 1 base, with 10 bases between them. Here the CDR3 reads CAWTGPGNTEAFF. DNA of the CDR3: TGTGCCTGGACCGGCCCCGGGAACACTGAAGCTTTCTTT. The entire variable domain, with the rest obtained from reference TRBV30 and TRBJ1-1, is as follows: SQTIHQWPATLVQPVGSPLSLECTVEGTSNPNLYWYRQAAGRGLQLLFYSVGIGQISSEVPQNLSASRPQDRQFILSSKKLLLSDSGFYLCAWTGPGNTEAFFGQGTRLTVV.

This clonotype was seen at least ten times. V gene TRBV6-1 combines with J gene TRBJ2-3; TRBD2 matches at 8 bases. The CDR3 runs 15 residues. After removal of 5 bases from V and 3 bases from J, the junction contained 7 bases not matched to a gene. CDR1 is MNHNS and CDR2 is SASEGT in the germline V gene. The CDR3 loop reads CASSRPAGETDTQYF. CDR3 bases: TGTGCCAGCAGTCGGCCAGCGGGGGAAACAGATACGCAGTATTTT.

This clonotype was recorded many times. V and J are TRBV6-5 and TRBJ2-3, with D perhaps TRBD1 (6 bases). Trimming cost V 2 bases and J 1 base, with 16 bases left between them. This CDR3 region has 17 residues. Germline CDR1 MNHEY, CDR2 SVGAGI. CDR3 loop: CASSYQPSSGGTDTQYF. DNA for the CDR3: TGTGCCAGCAGTTACCAACCAAGCTCAGGGGGCACAGATACGCAGTATTTT.

In the case of this clonotype: This may come from a read error, since a much larger clone is one base off. The rearrangement joins TRBV5-1 to TRBJ1-1; TRBD1 matches 7 bases. Germline loops: CDR1 SGHRS, CDR2 YFSETQ. The CDR3 has 14 amino acids. This CDR3 is CANSRDSPNTEAFF. The CDR3 DNA reads as TGCGCCAACAGCCGGGACAGCCCGAACACTGAAGCTTTCTTT.

This clonotype was picked up many times. The rearrangement links TRBV6-2 or TRBV6-3 to TRBJ2-5; D is unresolved. Per germline, CDR1 MNHEY and CDR2 SVGEGT. V gave up 0 bases and J gave up 4 bases, with 12 bases separating them. The CDR3 consists of 15 residues. The CDR3 DNA reads as TGTGCCAGCAGTTACTCCTGGGATAGGACAGAGACCCAGTACTTC. Its translation is CASSYSWDRTETQYF.

This clonotype was observed many times. V usage is TRBV6-2 or TRBV6-3 and J usage is TRBJ1-2, with D maybe TRBD1 (6 bases). The CDR3 runs to 13 residues. V dropped 4 bases and J dropped 5 bases, with 11 bases sitting between them. Germline V gives CDR1 MNHEY, CDR2 SVGEGT. The CDR3 sequence is CASSSYRVYGYTF. CDR3 nucleotide sequence: TGTGCCAGCAGTTCGTACAGGGTTTATGGCTACACCTTC.

This chain uses TRBV5-6 with TRBJ2-3; possibly TRBD2 for D (6 bases). Trimming took off 0 bases at V and 4 bases at J, with 9 bases between the two ends. Germline-derived CDR1 and CDR2 are SGHDT and YYEEEE. There are 14 residues in the CDR3. The CDR3: CASSLAGVPDTQYF. The CDR3 DNA follows: TGTGCCAGCAGCTTGGCGGGGGTGCCAGATACGCAGTATTTT.

This clonotype came up many times. This sequence joins TRBV28 and TRBJ2-7; D may be TRBD1 or TRBD2 (5 bases each). This CDR3 region has 19 residues. Trimming cost V 4 bases and J 1 base, with 26 bases left between them. Per the germline V gene, CDR1 is MDHEN and CDR2 is SYDVKM. The CDR3 region has the DNA TGTGCCAGCAGTTCTATGGGTCTCCGAGAGGTGGGGGATTCCTACGAGCAGTACTTC. Translated, it gives CASSSMGLREVGDSYEQYF. Full variable domain (outside the CDR3, taken from reference TRBV28 and TRBJ2-7): DVKVTQSSRYLVKRTGEKVFLECVQDMDHENMFWYRQDPGLGLRLIYFSYDVKMKEKGDIPEGYSVSREKKERFSLILESASTNQTSMYLCASSSMGLREVGDSYEQYFGPGTRLTVT.

The sample holds many counts of this clonotype. This CDR3 is CASSIDSNAEAFF. CDR3 coding DNA: TGTGCCAGTAGTATAGATTCCAACGCTGAAGCTTTCTTT. J is TRBJ1-1 and V is TRBV19; D remains unclear. Germline lookup yields CDR1 LNHDA and CDR2 SQIVND (reference sequence). V gave up 0 bases and J gave up 6 bases, with 8 bases separating them. The CDR3 sequence is 13 residues long.

The table lists this clonotype with many counts. The chain has TRBV6-2 or TRBV6-3 and TRBJ1-1; D is uncertain. V was shortened by 4 bases and J by 3 bases, with 12 bases between the two germline ends. The CDR3 runs to 14 residues. CDR1 MNHEY and CDR2 SVGEGT come from the germline V gene. The CDR3 spells CASSWGISYTEAFF. The CDR3 coding sequence is TGTGCCAGCAGTTGGGGAATTAGTTACACTGAAGCTTTCTTT.

This clonotype was counted ten times or more. This chain links TRBV20-1 with TRBJ2-7; 8 bases fit TRBD1. The CDR3 sequence is 13 residues long. Trimming took 5 bases from V and 7 from J; bases not matched to a gene: 10. Per germline, CDR1 DFQATT and CDR2 SNEGSKA (reference sequence). For the CDR3, the DNA is TGCAGTGCTCCCTCCAGGGGGCGGGGAGAGCAGTACTTC. As protein: CSAPSRGRGEQYF.

At least ten counts were recorded for this clonotype. The chain employs TRBV28 and TRBJ1-4; no clear D. The V end was cut by 6 bases, the J end by 12 bases, with 17 bases between. The CDR3 is 13 amino acids. The germline V gene encodes CDR1 MDHEN and CDR2 SYDVKM. CDR3 nucleotides: TGTGCCAGCAGCCATCGGAGCCCCCGGGAACTGTTTTTT. It is translated as CASSHRSPRELFF.

This clonotype was detected many times. The rearrangement uses TRBV11-2 and TRBJ1-6; 7 nucleotides line up with TRBD1. Trimming removed 4 bases from V and 10 bases from J; junction bases left unmatched: 16. The CDR3 is 17 residues long. Looked up from germline, CDR1 is SGHAT and CDR2 is FQNNGV. For the CDR3, the DNA is TGTGCCAGCAGCTCTAGTTTTGGGGGGACAGCCCAATCACCCCTCCACTTT. Amino acid sequence: CASSSSFGGTAQSPLHF.

This clonotype has at least ten counts. The rearrangement uses TRBV19 and TRBJ1-1; TRBD1 is a possible D gene (5 bases). CDR3 length equals 16 residues. Germline values: CDR1 LNHDA, CDR2 SQIVND (reference sequence). V was shortened by 4 bases and J by 6 bases, with 21 bases between the two germline ends. CDR3 bases: TGTGCCAGTAGTACCATCTACCGGGACGGCAGCCCTGAAGCTTTCTTT. Residues: CASSTIYRDGSPEAFF.